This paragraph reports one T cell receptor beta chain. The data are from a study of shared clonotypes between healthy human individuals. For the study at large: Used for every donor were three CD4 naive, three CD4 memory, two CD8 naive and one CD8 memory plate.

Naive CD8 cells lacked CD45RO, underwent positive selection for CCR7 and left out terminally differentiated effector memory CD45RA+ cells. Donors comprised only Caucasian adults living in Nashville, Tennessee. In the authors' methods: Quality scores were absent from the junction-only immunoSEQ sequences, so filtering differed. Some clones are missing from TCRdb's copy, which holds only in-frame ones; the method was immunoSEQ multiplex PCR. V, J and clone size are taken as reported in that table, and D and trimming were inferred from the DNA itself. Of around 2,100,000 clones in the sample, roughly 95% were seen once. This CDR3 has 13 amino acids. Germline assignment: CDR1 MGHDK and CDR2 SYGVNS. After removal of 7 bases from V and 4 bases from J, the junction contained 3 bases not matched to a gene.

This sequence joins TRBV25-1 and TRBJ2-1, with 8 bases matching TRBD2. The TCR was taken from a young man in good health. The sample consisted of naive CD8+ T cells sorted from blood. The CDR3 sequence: CASMGLVYNEQFF. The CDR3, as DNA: TGTGCCAGCATGGGACTAGTATACAATGAGCAGTTCTTC. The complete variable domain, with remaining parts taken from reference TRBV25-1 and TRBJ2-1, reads EADIYQTPRYLVIGTGKKITLECSQTMGHDKMYWYQQDPGMELHLIHYSYGVNSTEKGDLSSESTVSRIRTEHFPLTLESARPSHTSQYLCASMGLVYNEQFFGPGTRLTVL.